This TCR beta chain derives from a study of metastatic and nonmetastatic thyroid tumors. Study-level background: Peripheral blood and tumor or nodule samples from malignant and benign thyroid patients were compared.

In the source study's methods: The study's classifier, a distant-metastasis tool for papillary thyroid cancer, was built using CDR3 differences across clinicopathological groups. TCRdb reprocessed the PCR reads via MiXCR. The V and J calls reflect TCRdb's pipeline rather than the authors' work. The table includes 7,000 to 9,500 clones, around 30% detected once. The CDR3 runs to 15 residues. V lost 3 bases and J 7 bases, leaving 15 bases between the germline ends. CDR1 and CDR2 (germline): WNHNN, SYGVQD (reference sequence). This clone was seen repeatedly, ten times or more. All patients reached thyroid surgery having received no treatment beforehand.

The rearrangement uses TRBV10-1 and TRBJ2-2; a possible D gene is TRBD1 (6 bases). Sequencing used tumor tissue. The sequence came from a male donor with papillary thyroid cancer or a benign thyroid nodule (not recorded which). Some clones in this sample may be carry-over from other donors' samples. The DNA of the CDR3 is TGCGCCAGCAGTGAAGGACAGTCTGGACGCGGGGAGCTGTTTTTT. Translation gives CASSEGQSGRGELFF.